These 22 T cell receptor beta chains originate from one sample sequenced in a study. TCRdb reprocessed the RT-PCR reads via MiXCR and lists one record per CDR3 protein. The sample carries hundreds of thousands of distinct CDR3 sequences, approximately 15% recorded once. Material: memory CD4+ T cells from blood. Receptors originate from a female donor in good health, serving as a healthy control.

The table lists this clonotype with a few counts. In nucleotides, the CDR3 is TGTGCCAGCAGGAGAGACAGCACTGAAGCTTTCTTT. Protein: CASRRDSTEAFF. V usage is TRBV2 and J usage is TRBJ1-1; D possibly corresponds to TRBD1 (5 bases). CDR1 is SNHLY, CDR2 FYNNEI, per germline. V was pared by 6 bases and J by 4 bases, with 9 bases between. The CDR3 is 12 amino acids.

The chain joins TRBV18 to TRBJ2-5; 8 bases match TRBD2. V shed 3 bases and J 4 bases; nucleotides not matched to a gene: 4. The CDR3 loop spans 14 amino acids. In germline, CDR1 is KGHSH, CDR2 LQKENI. The CDR3 nucleotides are TGTGCCAGCTCACCCCCGACTAGCGTAGAGACCCAGTACTTC. Amino acids: CASSPPTSVETQYF.

This clonotype was seen repeatedly, ten times or more. This sequence joins TRBV20-1 and TRBJ2-1, with D tentatively TRBD1 (7 bases). The length of the CDR3 is 14 residues. Germline-derived CDR1 and CDR2 are DFQATT and SNEGSKA (reference sequence). V was pared by 5 bases and J by 6 bases, with 17 bases between. The CDR3 coding sequence is TGCAGTGCTCAAGGGGGCGGGACGCGCAATGAGCAGTTCTTC. This encodes CSAQGGGTRNEQFF.

Ten or more counts support this clonotype. The chain recombines TRBV4-3 with TRBJ1-2, with D perhaps TRBD1 (6 bases). V shed 7 bases and J shed 7 bases, with 19 bases lying between them. CDR1 is LGHNA, CDR2 YSLEER, per germline. There are 14 residues in the CDR3. DNA for the CDR3: TGCGCCAGCACCCCGGCGGGGGGCAGGCTTGGCTACACCTTC. Its translation is CASTPAGGRLGYTF.

This clonotype was found a few times. V and J are TRBV6-1 and TRBJ1-1, with 7 positions matching TRBD1. V shed 6 bases and J 3 bases; nucleotides not matched to a gene: 7. Germline loops: CDR1 MNHNS, CDR2 SASEGT. This CDR3 has 14 residues. CDR3 protein: CASSLSQGDTEAFF. CDR3 coding DNA: TGTGCCAGCAGCCTAAGCCAGGGGGACACTGAAGCTTTCTTT.

The table lists this clonotype with many counts. V and J are TRBV3-1 and TRBJ2-4, with a tentative D call TRBD2 (5 bases). V was clipped by 4 bases and J by 9 bases, with 13 bases between them. Per germline, CDR1 LGHDT and CDR2 YNNKEL (reference sequence). The CDR3 consists of 13 residues. The CDR3 DNA is TGTGCCAGCAGCCCGCCGGGGTTGGGCATTCAGTACTTC. This gives the protein CASSPPGLGIQYF.

The chain links TRBV7-2 to TRBJ1-3; 8 nucleotides agree with TRBD1. The germline CDR1 and CDR2 sequences are SGHTA and FQGNSA. Germline trimming cut 4 bases from V and 1 base from J; bases unmatched to any gene: 9. The CDR3 covers 17 residues. The DNA of the CDR3 is TGTGCCAGCAGCTCGGGGACAGGACCTACTTCTGGAAACACCATATATTTT. Protein: CASSSGTGPTSGNTIYF.

The table lists this clonotype with many counts. As DNA, the CDR3 is TGTGCCAGCAGCTTAGGGGGCGGAACCGGCGAGCAGTACTTC. Amino acid sequence: CASSLGGGTGEQYF. The gene calls are TRBV7-2 and TRBJ2-7, with D tentatively TRBD1 (5 bases). V was pared by 1 base and J by 6 bases, with 13 bases between. CDR3 length: 14 amino acids. From germline, CDR1 is SGHTA and CDR2 FQGNSA. Based on the CDR3 plus reference TRBV7-2 and TRBJ2-7, the full variable domain is GAGVSQSPSNKVTEKGKDVELRCDPISGHTALYWYRQSLGQGLEFLIYFQGNSAPDKSGLPSDRFSAERTGGSVSTLTIQRTQQEDSAVYLCASSLGGGTGEQYFGPGTRLTVT.

This clonotype occurred a few times. The chain is built from TRBV10-3 and TRBJ1-2, with TRBD1 identical over 7 bases. The V segment lost 3 bases and the J segment 2 bases; nucleotides outside the gene matches: 3. CDR1 ENHRY and CDR2 SYGVKD come from the germline V gene. The CDR3 loop spans 14 amino acids. Written as DNA, the CDR3 is TGTGCCATCAGTGATCGGGGACAGAACTATGGCTACACCTTC. Encoded protein: CAISDRGQNYGYTF.

This chain connects TRBV7-9 to TRBJ2-5; the D is unclear. Germline values: CDR1 SEHNR, CDR2 FQNEAQ (reference sequence). V shed 4 bases and J shed 2 bases, with 20 bases lying between them. This CDR3 is 17 amino acids long. CDR3 sequence reads: CASSYAAGVKKQETQYF. The DNA for the CDR3 is TGTGCCAGCAGCTATGCGGCAGGAGTGAAAAAACAAGAGACCCAGTACTTC.

This clonotype occurred a few times. The chain recombines TRBV7-2 with TRBJ1-4, with TRBD1 matching 10 bases. The CDR3 length is 16 residues. Germline lookup yields CDR1 SGHTA and CDR2 FQGNSA. Germline trimming cut 2 bases from V and 8 bases from J; bases unmatched to any gene: 8. This CDR3 reads CASSLLGQGIGEKLFF. As DNA, the CDR3 is TGTGCCAGCAGCTTATTGGGACAGGGGATAGGAGAAAAACTGTTTTTT.

This clonotype has a count of ten or more. The rearrangement joins TRBV10-3 to TRBJ2-5, with 10 bases identical to TRBD1. Per germline, CDR1 ENHRY and CDR2 SYGVKD. Trimming removed 6 bases from V and 2 bases from J; junction bases left unmatched: 6. The CDR3 extends over 15 amino acids. The CDR3 spells CAIRTGGPEQETQYF. DNA of the CDR3: TGTGCCATCAGGACAGGGGGCCCGGAGCAAGAGACCCAGTACTTC.

This clonotype appeared many times. This rearrangement joins TRBV5-1 to TRBJ1-1; a possible D gene is TRBD1 (6 bases). In germline, CDR1 is SGHRS, CDR2 YFSETQ. CDR3 length: 14 amino acids. Trimming left V 4 bases short and J 5 bases short, with 15 bases between. DNA for the CDR3: TGCGCCAGCAGCGTGGGACATCGAGGGACTGAAGCTTTCTTT. The encoded protein is CASSVGHRGTEAFF.

Only a few counts were recorded for this clonotype. The chain has TRBV12-3 or TRBV12-4 and TRBJ1-5; TRBD1 agrees at 9 bases. The CDR3 runs to 14 residues. J lost 5 bases, V lost 5 bases, and 4 bases had no gene match. CDR3: CASSPTGGHQPQHF. The CDR3 nucleotides read TGTGCCAGCAGTCCGACAGGGGGTCATCAGCCCCAGCATTTT.

Many counts were recorded for this clonotype. This sequence joins TRBV3-1 and TRBJ2-7, with 11 bases that match TRBD1. With 4 bases clipped from V and 1 base from J, the junction kept 3 bases outside the gene matches. Looked up from germline, CDR1 is LGHDT and CDR2 is YNNKEL (reference sequence). This CDR3 comprises 15 residues. This CDR3 is CASSLGQGASYEQYF. The CDR3 DNA follows: TGTGCCAGCAGCCTCGGACAGGGGGCTTCCTACGAGCAGTACTTC.

This clonotype was detected many times. The chain recombines TRBV20-1 with TRBJ2-1; 12 bases fit TRBD2. Germline values: CDR1 DFQATT, CDR2 SNEGSKA (reference sequence). The junction had 9 bases not matched to a gene; V was cut back by 5 bases and J by 7 bases. There are 15 residues in the CDR3. CDR3 nucleotides: TGCAGTGCTTCTGCGACTAGCGGGAGTCGAAATGAGCAGTTCTTC. Amino acids: CSASATSGSRNEQFF.

This clonotype showed up just a few times. The chain carries TRBV7-2 and TRBJ2-1; TRBD1 matches 11 bases. Per the germline V gene, CDR1 is SGHTA and CDR2 is FQGNSA. The CDR3 covers 15 residues. V shed 4 bases, J shed 7 bases, and the junction held 6 bases outside the gene matches. CDR3 nucleotide sequence: TGTGCCAGCAGCTACCGGACAGGGGGCGAGAATGAGCAGTTCTTC. As protein: CASSYRTGGENEQFF. The whole variable domain, filled in from reference TRBV7-2 and TRBJ2-1, reads GAGVSQSPSNKVTEKGKDVELRCDPISGHTALYWYRQSLGQGLEFLIYFQGNSAPDKSGLPSDRFSAERTGGSVSTLTIQRTQQEDSAVYLCASSYRTGGENEQFFGPGTRLTVL.

The chain is built from TRBV12-1 and TRBJ2-7; TRBD2 reflects the table's D call only, with no check against the DNA. TRBV12-1 is annotated as a pseudogene. CDR3 length equals 17 residues. The CDR3 nucleotides read TGTGCCAGCAGCTTTCCATGCCTAGCGGGAGGAAATTACGAGCAGTACTTC. Protein: CASSFPCLAGGNYEQYF.

Many counts were recorded for this clonotype. This rearrangement joins TRBV6-6 to TRBJ2-3, with TRBD2 matching over 7 bases. J was trimmed by 3 bases and V by 6 bases; bases with no gene match: 3. The length of the CDR3 is 13 residues. The germline CDR1 and CDR2 sequences are MNHNY and SVGAGI (reference sequence). The CDR3 sequence: CASRTSVTDTQYF. The CDR3 DNA follows: TGTGCCAGCAGAACTAGCGTTACAGATACGCAGTATTTT.

This chain uses TRBV29-1 with TRBJ2-7, with 7 positions matching TRBD1. Per germline, CDR1 SQVTM and CDR2 ANQGSEA. The CDR3 extends over 14 amino acids. The J segment lost 1 base and the V segment lost 5 bases, leaving 8 bases of the junction unmatched. For the CDR3, the DNA is TGCAGCGTTACAGGGGACCGAGGGTCCTACGAGCAGTACTTC. Its translation is CSVTGDRGSYEQYF.

V gene TRBV5-1 combines with J gene TRBJ1-2; 7 nucleotides line up with TRBD1. The V gene end was trimmed by 7 bases and the J gene end by 2 bases; junction bases not matched to a gene: 8. The CDR3 contains 14 residues. Germline-derived CDR1 and CDR2 are SGHRS and YFSETQ. The CDR3 sequence: CASGTAGSNYGYTF. CDR3 nucleotides: TGCGCCAGCGGGACAGCCGGATCAAACTATGGCTACACCTTC.

This clonotype was seen only a few times. The chain uses TRBV5-1 and TRBJ2-7, with 11 bases identical to TRBD2. V lost 4 bases and J lost 3; bases outside the gene matches: 6. The CDR3 has 15 amino acids. Germline values: CDR1 SGHRS, CDR2 YFSETQ. Here the CDR3 reads CASSPLTSGVYEQYF. The CDR3 coding sequence is TGCGCCAGCAGCCCACTGACTAGCGGGGTCTACGAGCAGTACTTC.